This T cell receptor beta chain came from a study of blood T cell repertoires in COVID-19. Sequencing used immunoSEQ multiplex PCR; TCRdb keeps in-frame clones, though not all of them. The profile shows roughly 70,000 clones, approximately 80% of them singletons. Specimen: peripheral blood. The receptor's source is a human donor in a cohort sampled during active COVID-19.

The CDR3 reads CAWSSGQKKETQYF. The DNA of the CDR3 is TGTGCCTGGAGTTCGGGACAGAAGAAAGAGACCCAGTACTTC. This chain connects TRBV30 to TRBJ2-5; 7 bases align to TRBD1. Germline V gene lookup returns CDR1 GTSNPN and CDR2 SVGIG (reference sequence). This CDR3 is 14 amino acids long. V dropped 2 bases and J dropped 3; count of bases not matched to a gene: 6. The variable domain in full, completed from reference TRBV30 and TRBJ2-5, reads SQTIHQWPATLVQPVGSPLSLECTVEGTSNPNLYWYRQAAGRGLQLLFYSVGIGQISSEVPQNLSASRPQDRQFILSSKKLLLSDSGFYLCAWSSGQKKETQYFGPGTRLLVL.